This T cell receptor (beta chain) was identified during a study of T cell responses to AZD1222 COVID-19 vaccine. The CDR3 spans 18 residues. The germline gives CDR1 LGHNT, CDR2 FRNRAP. Deletions cut 6 bases from V and 0 bases from J, with 21 bases between. Generated by immunoSEQ multiplex PCR, the TCRdb table keeps only in-frame clones and is missing some. The sample shows roughly 110,000 clones, over 80% of them seen only once. The clonotype was recovered from an adult who received the AZD1222 COVID-19 vaccine. Sequenced material: peripheral blood, taken 28 days after the second AZD1222 dose. V is TRBV12-5 and J is TRBJ2-4, with D possibly matching TRBD1 (5 bases). For the CDR3, the DNA is TGTGCTAGTGGGGGGCCGGGTCCCTTTGAGTTAGCCAAAAACATTCAGTACTTC. Translation gives CASGGPGPFELAKNIQYF.